This T cell receptor (beta chain) emerged from a study of neurological immune-mediated disorders. Across the study: Of the 35 or so patients who had multiple sclerosis, roughly 31 had the relapsing-remitting form and 3 had the secondary progressive form. Study-wide findings and caveats: For the multiple sclerosis repertoire cluster, no association with any clinical or MRI feature was found. Phylogenetic grouping assigned the repertoires of 18 of 34 multiple sclerosis patients to a single related-CDR3 cluster, representing a possible signature.

TCRdb reanalysed the 5' RACE reads using MiXCR and keeps one entry per CDR3 protein. The table has about 120,000 distinct CDR3 sequences, roughly 3.1% seen once. A total of 2 million PBMCs stored at -80 degrees C provided the unsorted libraries. The CDR3 length is 15 residues. With 3 bases clipped from V and 3 bases from J, the junction kept 5 bases outside the gene matches. Germline CDR1 reads LNHNV; CDR2 reads YYDKDF (reference sequence). Note on this clonotype: Its antigen is not known.

Sequencing used PBMCs. The receptor was isolated from a woman in her thirties with multiple sclerosis. The chain carries TRBV15 and TRBJ2-7; 10 bases fit TRBD2. Here the CDR3 reads CATSSPGTSVYEQYF. The CDR3 bases are TGTGCCACCAGCAGCCCCGGGACTAGCGTCTACGAGCAGTACTTC.